This TCR beta chain was retrieved from a study of cytomegalovirus exposure and HLA in healthy donors. Study results and caveats: In vitro confirmation showed three CMV-associated chains to be CMV antigen specific. Most sequenced TCRs were rare (though some public TCRs occurred in many donors).

With regard to this clone: Its antigen is undetermined.

V was cut by 3 bases and J by 2 bases, with 13 bases left in between. Germline V lookup: CDR1 LNHDA, CDR2 SQIVND (reference sequence). The CDR3 is made up of 15 amino acids. With 60 Vbeta and 13 Jbeta primers, the PCR was carried out. Authors' processing steps: It was a later analysis that counted roughly 80 million unique TCR beta chains, of which roughly 11 million were shared. Here immunoSEQ multiplex PCR was the method, and the copy in TCRdb shows in-frame clones only, minus some. V and J calls and clone size come straight from that table; D and trimming were deduced from the DNA. The sample holds about 82,000 clones; over 65% are singletons and the top ten take more than 2.5%.

The sample taken for sequencing was PBMCs. The receptor comes from a middle-aged man in good health and CMV-seronegative. This chain uses TRBV19 with TRBJ2-5; D might be TRBD1 (7 bases). CDR3 region: CASSIQTGRQETQYF. DNA of the CDR3: TGTGCCAGTAGTATCCAGACAGGGAGGCAAGAGACCCAGTACTTC.